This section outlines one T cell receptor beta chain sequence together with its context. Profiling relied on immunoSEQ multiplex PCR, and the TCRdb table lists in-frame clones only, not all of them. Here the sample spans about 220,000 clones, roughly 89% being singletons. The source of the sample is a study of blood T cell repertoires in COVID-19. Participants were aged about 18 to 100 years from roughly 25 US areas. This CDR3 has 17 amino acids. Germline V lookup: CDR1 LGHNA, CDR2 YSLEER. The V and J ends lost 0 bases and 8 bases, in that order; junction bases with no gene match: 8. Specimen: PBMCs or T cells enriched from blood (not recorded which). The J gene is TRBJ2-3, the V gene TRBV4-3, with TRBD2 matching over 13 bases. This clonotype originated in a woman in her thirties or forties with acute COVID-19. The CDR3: CASSQDKLAGGHSTQYF. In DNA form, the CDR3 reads TGCGCCAGCAGCCAAGATAAACTAGCGGGGGGGCACTCTACGCAGTATTTT.